This entry lists 10 T cell receptor beta chains sequenced from one sample in a study of T cells in Graves' hyperthyroidism and ophthalmopathy. RNA transcripts yielded amplified TCR beta CDR3 regions. When the TCR CDR3 underwent first-round RT-PCR, the HTBI primer set was used. TCRdb fed the multiplex PCR reads into MiXCR, producing one record per CDR3 protein. The data contain under 400,000 distinct CDR3 sequences, about 15% of them singletons. Sequenced material: blood. Source of these receptors: a woman in her late teens or twenties with Graves' hyperthyroidism that later progressed to Graves' ophthalmopathy.

This clonotype showed up many times. The chain recombines TRBV24-1 with TRBJ2-1; D uncertain. Germline V gene sequence: CDR1 KGHDR, CDR2 SFDVKD. The length of the CDR3 is 12 residues. Trimming took off 1 base at V and 7 bases at J, with 4 bases between the two ends. CDR3 nucleotide sequence: TGTGCCACCAGTGATTTCTCAAATGAGCAGTTCTTC. Protein product: CATSDFSNEQFF.

This clonotype has a count of ten or more. This rearrangement joins TRBV3-1 to TRBJ2-2, with a possible D match to TRBD2 (6 bases). The CDR3 runs 17 residues. Germline lookup yields CDR1 LGHDT and CDR2 YNNKEL (reference sequence). The V and J ends lost 0 bases and 2 bases respectively, with 13 bases between them. CDR3 protein: CASSQDRASANTGELFF. DNA for the CDR3: TGTGCCAGCAGCCAAGATCGAGCTAGCGCCAACACCGGGGAGCTGTTTTTT.

This clonotype was observed many times. The chain has TRBV6-1 and TRBJ1-4; D is perhaps TRBD1 (6 bases). The length of the CDR3 is 16 residues. The germline V gene has CDR1 MNHNS and CDR2 SASEGT. V was trimmed by 8 bases and J by 2 bases, leaving 18 bases between them. CDR3 DNA: TGTGCCAGCCGTCCGGGACAACGAACCACTAATGAAAAACTGTTTTTT. It yields the protein CASRPGQRTTNEKLFF.

This clonotype has ten or more counts. J is TRBJ2-7 and V is TRBV28; D is undetermined. The CDR3 has 14 amino acids. Germline CDR1 reads MDHEN; CDR2 reads SYDVKM. V was trimmed by 2 bases and J by 1 base, leaving 9 bases between them. The CDR3 sequence: CASSLTIVSYEQYF. Here the CDR3 DNA reads TGTGCCAGCAGTTTAACCATCGTTTCCTACGAGCAGTACTTC.

Concerning this clonotype: A read error may be the cause here, since a much bigger clone is one base away. The chain couples TRBV6-2 or TRBV6-3 to TRBJ1-2, with a possible D match to TRBD1 (6 bases). V gave up 4 bases and J gave up 6 bases, with 15 bases separating them. Germline-derived CDR1 and CDR2 are MNHEY and SVGEGT. The CDR3 totals 14 residues. This CDR3 reads CASSSGDGYHGYTF. The DNA of the CDR3 is TGTGCCAGCAGTTCAGGGGATGGGTACCATGGCTACACCTTC.

The V call is TRBV10-3, the J call TRBJ2-2, with D hard to call. Trimming took off 4 bases at V and 3 bases at J, with 9 bases between the two ends. The CDR3 has 14 amino acids. Germline CDR1 is ENHRY and CDR2 is SYGVKD. CDR3 loop: CAISGAPYTGELFF. As DNA, the CDR3 is TGTGCCATCAGTGGAGCGCCATACACCGGGGAGCTGTTTTTT.

This clonotype has more than one count but fewer than ten. The chain links TRBV27 to TRBJ2-4, with TRBD2 as a possible D gene (6 bases). This CDR3 is 14 amino acids long. Between the trimmed V and J ends, which lost 5 bases and 4 bases, there was a span of 12 bases. Looked up from germline, CDR1 is MNHEY and CDR2 is SMNVEV (reference sequence). The CDR3 region has the DNA TGTGCCAGCAGTCCGGGGGACTTTAAAAACATTCAGTACTTC. It yields the protein CASSPGDFKNIQYF.

This clonotype was counted at least ten times. The rearrangement joins TRBV2 to TRBJ1-4; 8 positions match TRBD1. CDR1 is SNHLY, CDR2 FYNNEI, per germline. The J segment lost 6 bases and the V segment lost 3 bases, leaving 9 bases of the junction unmatched. The CDR3 consists of 16 residues. This CDR3 reads CASSDAGGIQDEKLFF. The CDR3 DNA reads TGTGCCAGCAGTGACGCAGGGGGCATACAGGATGAAAAACTGTTTTTT.

The table lists this clonotype with many counts. The CDR3 loop is CSAREGGTTEAFF. The DNA of the CDR3 is TGCAGTGCTAGAGAAGGGGGAACTACTGAAGCTTTCTTT. This chain uses TRBV20-1 with TRBJ1-1, with TRBD1 as a possible D gene (6 bases). This CDR3 spans 13 amino acids. V was pared by 0 bases and J by 5 bases, with 10 bases between. CDR1 and CDR2 from the germline V gene are DFQATT and SNEGSKA (reference sequence).

This clonotype has at least ten counts. V and J are TRBV7-9 and TRBJ2-1; D is possibly TRBD1 (5 bases). The CDR3 has 15 amino acids. Germline CDR1 reads SEHNR; CDR2 reads FQNEAQ (reference sequence). V lost 5 bases and J 9 bases, leaving 20 bases between the germline ends. CDR3 sequence reads: CASSPLRASVAEQFF. The CDR3, as DNA: TGTGCCAGCAGCCCCCTCAGGGCCAGTGTAGCTGAGCAGTTCTTC.